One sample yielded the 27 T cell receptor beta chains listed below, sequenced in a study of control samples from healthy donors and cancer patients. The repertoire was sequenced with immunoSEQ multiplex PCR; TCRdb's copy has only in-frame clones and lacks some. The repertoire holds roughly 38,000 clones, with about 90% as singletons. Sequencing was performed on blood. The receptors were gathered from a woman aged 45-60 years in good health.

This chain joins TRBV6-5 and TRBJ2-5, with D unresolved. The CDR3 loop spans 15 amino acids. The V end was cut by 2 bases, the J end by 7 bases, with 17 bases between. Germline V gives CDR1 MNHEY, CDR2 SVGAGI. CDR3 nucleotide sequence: TGTGCCAGCAGTTACCAAAGCTCCACATCTGGGACCCAGTACTTC. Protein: CASSYQSSTSGTQYF.

The CDR3 loop is CASSDGTDSTDTQYF. DNA of the CDR3: TGCGCCAGCAGCGATGGGACAGATAGCACAGATACGCAGTATTTT. The genes are TRBV5-1 and TRBJ2-3; 7 nucleotides align to TRBD1. CDR1 is SGHRS and CDR2 is YFSETQ in the germline V gene. Trimming cost V 4 bases and J 0 bases; bases outside gene matches: 5. This CDR3 spans 15 amino acids.

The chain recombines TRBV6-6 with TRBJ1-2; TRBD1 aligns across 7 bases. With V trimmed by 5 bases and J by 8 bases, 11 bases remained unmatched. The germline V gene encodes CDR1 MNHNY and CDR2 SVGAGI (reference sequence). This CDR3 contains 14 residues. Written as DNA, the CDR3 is TGTGCCAGCAGTCCCGACGACAGGGAAGGCGGCTACACCTTC. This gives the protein CASSPDDREGGYTF.

CDR3 in DNA: TGTGCCAGCAGCTTAAGGCTTTATGGCTACACCTTC. Translated, it gives CASSLRLYGYTF. V usage is TRBV7-2 and J usage is TRBJ1-2, with D uncertain. CDR1 and CDR2 (germline): SGHTA, FQGNSA. The CDR3 extends over 12 amino acids. V shed 2 bases and J shed 5 bases, with 6 bases lying between them.

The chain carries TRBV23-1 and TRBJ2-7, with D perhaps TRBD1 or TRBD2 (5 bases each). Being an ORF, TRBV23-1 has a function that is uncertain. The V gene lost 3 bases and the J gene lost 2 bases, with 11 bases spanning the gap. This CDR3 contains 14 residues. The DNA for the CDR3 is TGCGCCAGCAGTCAGCCGGGACCAACCTACGAGCAGTACTTC. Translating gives CASSQPGPTYEQYF.

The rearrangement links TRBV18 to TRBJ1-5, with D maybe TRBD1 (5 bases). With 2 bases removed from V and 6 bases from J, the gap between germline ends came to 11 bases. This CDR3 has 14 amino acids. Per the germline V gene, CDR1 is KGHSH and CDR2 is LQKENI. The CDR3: CASSPGGRIQPQHF. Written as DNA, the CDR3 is TGTGCCAGCTCACCAGGGGGTAGGATTCAGCCCCAGCATTTT. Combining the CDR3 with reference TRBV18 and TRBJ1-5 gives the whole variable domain NAGVMQNPRHLVRRRGQEARLRCSPMKGHSHVYWYRQLPEEGLKFMVYLQKENIIDESGMPKERFSAEFPKEGPSILRIQQVVRGDSAAYFCASSPGGRIQPQHFGDGTRLSIL.

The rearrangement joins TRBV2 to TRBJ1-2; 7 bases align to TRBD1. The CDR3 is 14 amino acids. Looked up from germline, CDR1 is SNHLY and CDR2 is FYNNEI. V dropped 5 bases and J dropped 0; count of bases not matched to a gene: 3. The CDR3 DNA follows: TGTGCCAGCAGTCGGGACAGCTCTAACTATGGCTACACCTTC. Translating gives CASSRDSSNYGYTF.

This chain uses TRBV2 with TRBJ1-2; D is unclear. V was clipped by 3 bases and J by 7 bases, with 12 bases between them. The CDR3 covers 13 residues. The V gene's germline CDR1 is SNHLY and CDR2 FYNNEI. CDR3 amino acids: CASSEGGRIGYTF. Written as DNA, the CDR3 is TGTGCCAGCAGTGAGGGAGGAAGGATTGGCTACACCTTC.

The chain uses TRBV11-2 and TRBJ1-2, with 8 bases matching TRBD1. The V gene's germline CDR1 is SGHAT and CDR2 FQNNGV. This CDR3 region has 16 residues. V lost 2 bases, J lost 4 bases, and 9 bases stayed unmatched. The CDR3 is CASSLSFGTGLYGYTF. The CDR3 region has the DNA TGTGCCAGCAGCTTATCTTTCGGGACAGGCCTCTATGGCTACACCTTC.

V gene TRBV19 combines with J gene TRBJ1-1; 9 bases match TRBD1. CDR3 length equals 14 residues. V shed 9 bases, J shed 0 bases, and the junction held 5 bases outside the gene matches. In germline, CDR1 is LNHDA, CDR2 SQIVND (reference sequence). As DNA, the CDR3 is TGTGCCAGCCGGGACAGGGATCTGAACACTGAAGCTTTCTTT. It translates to CASRDRDLNTEAFF.

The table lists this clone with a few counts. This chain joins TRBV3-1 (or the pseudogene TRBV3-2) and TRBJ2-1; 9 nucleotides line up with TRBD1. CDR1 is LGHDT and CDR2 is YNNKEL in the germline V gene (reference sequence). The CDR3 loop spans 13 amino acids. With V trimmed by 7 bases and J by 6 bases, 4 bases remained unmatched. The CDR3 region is CASTGTGINEQFF. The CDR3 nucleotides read TGTGCCAGCACGGGGACAGGGATCAATGAGCAGTTCTTC.

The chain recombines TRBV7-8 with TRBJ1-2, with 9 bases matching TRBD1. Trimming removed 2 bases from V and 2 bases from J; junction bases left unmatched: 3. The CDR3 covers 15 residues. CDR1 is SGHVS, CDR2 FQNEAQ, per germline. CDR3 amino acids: CASSLSGTGNYGYTF. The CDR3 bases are TGTGCCAGCAGCTTAAGTGGGACAGGGAACTATGGCTACACCTTC. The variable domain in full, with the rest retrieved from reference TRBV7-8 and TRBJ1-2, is GAGVSQSPRYKVAKRGQDVALRCDPISGHVSLFWYQQALGQGPEFLTYFQNEAQLDKSGLPSDRFFAERPEGSVSTLKIQRTQQEDSAVYLCASSLSGTGNYGYTFGSGTRLTVV.

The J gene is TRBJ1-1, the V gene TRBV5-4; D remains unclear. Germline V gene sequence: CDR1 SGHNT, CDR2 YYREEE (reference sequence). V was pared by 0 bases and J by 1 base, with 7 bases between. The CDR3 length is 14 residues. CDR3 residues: CASSLDSSNTEAFF. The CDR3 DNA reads TGTGCCAGCAGCTTGGACAGTTCGAACACTGAAGCTTTCTTT.

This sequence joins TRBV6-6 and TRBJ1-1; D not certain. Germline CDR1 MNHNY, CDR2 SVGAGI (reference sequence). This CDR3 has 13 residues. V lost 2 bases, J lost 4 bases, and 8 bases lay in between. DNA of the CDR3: TGTGCCAGCAGTTACGGATCCCCCACTGAAGCTTTCTTT. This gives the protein CASSYGSPTEAFF.

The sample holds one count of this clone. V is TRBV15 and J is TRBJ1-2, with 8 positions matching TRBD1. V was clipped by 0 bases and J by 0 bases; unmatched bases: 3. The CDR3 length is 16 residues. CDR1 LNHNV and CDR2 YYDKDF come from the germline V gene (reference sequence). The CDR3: CATSRETGATNYGYTF. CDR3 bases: TGTGCCACCAGCAGAGAGACAGGGGCAACTAACTATGGCTACACCTTC.

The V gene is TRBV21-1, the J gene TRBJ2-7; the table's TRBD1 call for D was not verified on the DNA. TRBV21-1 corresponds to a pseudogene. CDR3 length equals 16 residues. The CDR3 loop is CASSARTAGITYEQYF. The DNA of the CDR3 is TGTGCCAGCAGCGCCCGGACAGCCGGAATCACCTACGAGCAGTACTTC.

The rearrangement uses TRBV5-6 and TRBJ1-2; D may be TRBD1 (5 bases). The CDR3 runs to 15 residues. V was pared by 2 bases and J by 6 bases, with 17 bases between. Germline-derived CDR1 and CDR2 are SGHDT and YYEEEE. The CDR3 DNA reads TGTGCCAGCAGCTTAAGGCGGGGGATGATCAATGGCTACACCTTC. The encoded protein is CASSLRRGMINGYTF. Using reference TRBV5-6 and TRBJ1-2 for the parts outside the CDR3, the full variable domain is DAGVTQSPTHLIKTRGQQVTLRCSPKSGHDTVSWYQQALGQGPQFIFQYYEEEERQRGNFPDRFSGHQFPNYSSELNVNALLLGDSALYLCASSLRRGMINGYTFGSGTRLTVV.

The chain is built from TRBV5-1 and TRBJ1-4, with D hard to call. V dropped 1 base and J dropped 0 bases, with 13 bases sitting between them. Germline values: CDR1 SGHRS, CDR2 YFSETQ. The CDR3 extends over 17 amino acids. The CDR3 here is CASSLKLNRATNEKLFF. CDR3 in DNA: TGCGCCAGCAGCTTGAAACTTAACCGCGCAACTAATGAAAAACTGTTTTTT.

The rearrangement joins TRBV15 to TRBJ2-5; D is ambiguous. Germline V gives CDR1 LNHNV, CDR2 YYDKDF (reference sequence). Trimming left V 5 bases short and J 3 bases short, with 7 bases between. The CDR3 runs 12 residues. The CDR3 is CATSLDEETQYF. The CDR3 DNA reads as TGTGCCACCAGCTTGGACGAAGAGACCCAGTACTTC. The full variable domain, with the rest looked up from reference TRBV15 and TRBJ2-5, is DAMVIQNPRYQVTQFGKPVTLSCSQTLNHNVMYWYQQKSSQAPKLLFHYYDKDFNNEADTPDNFQSRRPNTSFCFLDIRSPGLGDTAMYLCATSLDEETQYFGPGTRLLVL.

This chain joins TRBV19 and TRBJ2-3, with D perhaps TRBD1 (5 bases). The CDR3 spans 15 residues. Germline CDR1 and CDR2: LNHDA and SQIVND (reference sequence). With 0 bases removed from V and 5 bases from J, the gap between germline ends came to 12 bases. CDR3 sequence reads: CASSIDRSGLDTQYF. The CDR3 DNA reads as TGTGCCAGTAGTATAGATCGGTCAGGGCTAGATACGCAGTATTTT.

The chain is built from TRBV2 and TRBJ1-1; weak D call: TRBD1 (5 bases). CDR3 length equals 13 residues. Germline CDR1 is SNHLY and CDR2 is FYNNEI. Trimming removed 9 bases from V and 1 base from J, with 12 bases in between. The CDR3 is CASSRDSNTEAFF. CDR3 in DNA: TGTGCCAGTTCCAGGGACTCGAACACTGAAGCTTTCTTT.

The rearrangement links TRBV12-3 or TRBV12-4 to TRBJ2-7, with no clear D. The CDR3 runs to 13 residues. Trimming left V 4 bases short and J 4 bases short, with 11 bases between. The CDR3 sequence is CASSSTPPYEQYF. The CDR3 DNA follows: TGTGCCAGCAGTTCCACCCCCCCATACGAGCAGTACTTC.

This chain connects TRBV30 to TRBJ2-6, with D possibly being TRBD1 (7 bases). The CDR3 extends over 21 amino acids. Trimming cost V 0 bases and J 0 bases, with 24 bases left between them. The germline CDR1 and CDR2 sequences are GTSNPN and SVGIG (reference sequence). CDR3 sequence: CAWSVQSGDSRRGSGANVLTF. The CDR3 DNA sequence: TGTGCCTGGAGTGTACAATCGGGGGACAGCCGAAGAGGCTCTGGGGCCAACGTCCTGACTTTC. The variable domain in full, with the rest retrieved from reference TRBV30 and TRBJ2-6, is SQTIHQWPATLVQPVGSPLSLECTVEGTSNPNLYWYRQAAGRGLQLLFYSVGIGQISSEVPQNLSASRPQDRQFILSSKKLLLSDSGFYLCAWSVQSGDSRRGSGANVLTFGAGSRLTVL.

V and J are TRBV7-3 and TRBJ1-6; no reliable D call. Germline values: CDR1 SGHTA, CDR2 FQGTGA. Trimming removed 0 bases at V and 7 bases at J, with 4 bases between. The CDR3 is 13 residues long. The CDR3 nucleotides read TGTGCCAGCAGCTTAACGACGAATTCACCCCTCCACTTT. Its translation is CASSLTTNSPLHF.

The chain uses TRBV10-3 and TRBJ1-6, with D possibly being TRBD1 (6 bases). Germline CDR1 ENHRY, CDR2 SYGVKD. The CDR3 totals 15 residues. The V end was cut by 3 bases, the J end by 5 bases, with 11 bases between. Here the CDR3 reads CAISDQQGDNSPLHF. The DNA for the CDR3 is TGTGCCATCAGTGACCAACAGGGCGATAATTCACCCCTCCACTTT.

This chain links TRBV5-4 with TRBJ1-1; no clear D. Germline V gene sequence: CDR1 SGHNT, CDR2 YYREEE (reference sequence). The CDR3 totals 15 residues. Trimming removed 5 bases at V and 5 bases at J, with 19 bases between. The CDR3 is CASSQGTVEGTEAFF. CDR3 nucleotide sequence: TGTGCCAGCAGTCAAGGTACAGTAGAAGGAACTGAAGCTTTCTTT.

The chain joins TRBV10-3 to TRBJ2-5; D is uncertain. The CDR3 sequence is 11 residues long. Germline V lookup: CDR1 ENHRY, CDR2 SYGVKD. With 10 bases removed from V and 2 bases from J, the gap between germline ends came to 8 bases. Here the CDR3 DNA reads TGTGCCACCGCTTTTCAAGAGACCCAGTACTTC. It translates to CATAFQETQYF.